This TCR beta chain comes out of a study of CD8+ T cells in alopecia areata (dated by TCRdb to the late 2010s). The study in broad terms: Skin from C3H/HeJ donors aged about 6-12 months with spontaneous alopecia was grafted onto female C3H/HeJ recipients aged 7-10 weeks. Scalp clonality was compared among normal scalp (n=4), patchy alopecia areata scalp (n=8), and alopecia totalis/universalis scalp (n=8). RNA was extracted with the PAXgene miRNA kit for fixed scalp, the miRNeasy kit for PBMCs, and the RNeasy kit for mouse skin. High-throughput TCRbeta sequencing was used to examine T cell clonal expansion in alopecia areata in both the C3H/HeJ mouse model and human patients. On the human side, TCRbeta sequencing was run on scalp tissue and on sorted CD4+ and CD8+ peripheral blood T cells from healthy controls and from alopecia areata patients with either patchy or totalis/universalis disease. TCRbeta CDR3 regions were amplified by immunoSEQ multiplex PCR using 35 Vbeta forward and 13 Jbeta reverse primers.

Trimming takes 4 bases off V and 4 bases off J; junction bases not matched to a gene: 5. The CDR3 contains 15 residues, cysteine and phenylalanine counted. Sequencing covers 33 bases of the CDR3, shown here with the frame starting at base 1. The CDR1 and CDR2 encoded by the germline V gene are NNHDY and SYVADS. On the study overall, not on this receptor specifically: Compared with mice, TCR sequences shared between patients were less clear, possibly partly because of HLA diversity across the patient population. Compared with normal scalp, lesional scalp had higher clonality and more expanded CD8+ clones, particularly in alopecia totalis/universalis, a pattern that suggests antigenic drive. Unlike mouse skin, which is dominated by gammadelta T cells, normal human skin has resident alphabeta T cells that are also sequenced, and this complicates analysis of the scalp TCR repertoire.

This clone was counted between two and nine times. The specificity of this receptor is unknown. This is a murine receptor, so its gene nomenclature and germline sequences are mouse based. The sequence runs out 4 residues before the end of the CDR3; the remainder is reconstructed from the germline J gene. Library preparation employed the immunoSEQ multiplex PCR assay. For TCR sequencing, RNA was extracted from every sample and reverse transcribed into cDNA to serve as template. First-strand cDNA was synthesized using SuperScript III with a 2:1 mix of oligo-dT and random hexamers. A synthetic immune receptor repertoire was used to gauge amplification bias, and whatever bias remained was removed computationally. Libraries were sequenced on Illumina HiSeq with 60 bp reads covering the CDR3, read from J toward V. The published analysis was carried out like this. Raw reads were preprocessed for error removal, and CDR3 was defined according to IMGT conventions as running from the conserved cysteine to phenylalanine. Clonality was calculated as 1 minus Shannon entropy normalized by log2 of the number of productive unique TCRs. CD4 or CD8 identity of scalp clones was inferred by cross-referencing scalp TCRbeta sequences with sorted blood CD4 and CD8 repertoires. Here the immuneACCESS table is served through TCRdb, limited to in-frame sequences with V and J called. Missing clones are a known gap in these copies; in checked studies unresolved V genes cover under half, and the rest lacks a known reason. V and J calls and clone size are as listed in that table; D and trimming were resolved from the DNA. The table for this sample lists roughly 120,000 clones, none of them counted only once. The ten largest make up about 18% of the sample.

The chain is made from TRBV13-3 and TRBJ2-2, with 9 central nucleotides matching TRBD2. The clonotype was recovered from a C3H/HeJ mouse with alopecia areata. In terms of MHC, this strain is H2-k. The sequencing input was lesional skin. The CDR3 in this case is CASSKGLGPTGQLYF. The sequenced part of the CDR3 DNA is TGTGCCAGCAGTAAGGGACTGGGTCCCACCGGG.